The source of this T cell receptor (beta chain) is a study of blood T cells in healthy people across ages. PCR was performed a second time for roughly 7 to 11 cycles using a sample-barcoded 5' primer and a J-beta primer mix. TCRdb ran MiXCR on the 5' RACE reads and lists one entry per CDR3 protein. The sample has some 760,000 distinct CDR3 sequences; about 25% are singletons. The length of the CDR3 is 15 residues. Per germline, CDR1 SGHRS and CDR2 YFSETQ. The junction had 0 bases not matched to a gene; V was cut back by 0 bases and J by 2 bases. The sample was also linked to a second study, of T cells of mothers and their children.

The chain links TRBV5-1 to TRBJ1-5; TRBD1 matches at 9 bases. The receptor's source is a boy under 18 in good health. Sequences were obtained from blood. CDR3 sequence (DNA): TGCGCCAGCAGCTTGGGGGACAGGGGCAATCAGCCCCAGCATTTT. As protein: CASSLGDRGNQPQHF.